This entry lists 13 T cell receptor beta chains sequenced from one sample in a study of blood T cell repertoires in COVID-19. Produced via immunoSEQ multiplex PCR; TCRdb's table is partial and in-frame only. There are 180,000 or so clones in the sample; approximately 80% occur only once, and around 10% lies in the top ten. Material for sequencing was peripheral blood. Receptors originate from a woman in her 40s with COVID-19, enrolled during active disease.

This chain links TRBV6-5 with TRBJ1-2; unclear D gene. The V and J ends lost 5 bases and 8 bases respectively, with 21 bases between them. Germline values: CDR1 MNHEY, CDR2 SVGAGI. This CDR3 is 15 amino acids long. CDR3 amino acids: CASSPTTGGRGGYTF. For the CDR3, the DNA is TGTGCCAGCAGTCCGACAACGGGAGGAAGAGGCGGCTACACCTTC.

J is TRBJ2-5 and V is TRBV7-9, with D perhaps matching TRBD2 (6 bases). The V and J ends lost 6 bases and 4 bases respectively, with 9 bases between them. This CDR3 contains 12 residues. Germline V lookup: CDR1 SEHNR, CDR2 FQNEAQ (reference sequence). The CDR3 sequence is CASSFGGETQYF. In DNA form, the CDR3 reads TGTGCCAGCAGTTTCGGGGGAGAGACCCAGTACTTC.

This clone came up a few times. The chain is built from TRBV12-3 or TRBV12-4 and TRBJ1-4; TRBD1 matches at 9 bases. The CDR3 has 13 amino acids. J lost 8 bases, V lost 6 bases, and 4 bases had no gene match. The CDR3 DNA reads as TGTGCCAGCAGCCAGGACAGGGGCGAAAAACTGTTTTTT. This translates into CASSQDRGEKLFF.

This clone showed up just once. The rearrangement joins TRBV19 to TRBJ2-4; D is ambiguous. The germline gives CDR1 LNHDA, CDR2 SQIVND (reference sequence). The length of the CDR3 is 14 residues. Trimming stripped 3 bases from V and 7 bases from J, with 13 bases between. CDR3 region: CASSISLVGNIQYF. CDR3 in DNA: TGTGCCAGTAGTATCTCGTTAGTCGGGAACATTCAGTACTTC.

The rearrangement links TRBV13 to TRBJ2-5, with 10 bases lining up with TRBD1. V dropped 4 bases and J dropped 7; count of bases not matched to a gene: 6. In germline, CDR1 is PRHDT, CDR2 FYEKMQ (reference sequence). The length of the CDR3 is 14 residues. The CDR3 DNA follows: TGTGCCAGCAGCTCGGGACAGGGGTTATGGACCCAGTACTTC. This translates into CASSSGQGLWTQYF.

The chain uses TRBV19 and TRBJ2-5; D not resolved. Germline V gene data show CDR1 as LNHDA and CDR2 as SQIVND (reference sequence). Trimming took off 3 bases at V and 4 bases at J, with 3 bases between the two ends. The CDR3 has 11 residues. The CDR3 sequence is CASSIRETQYF. CDR3 coding DNA: TGTGCCAGTAGTATCCGAGAGACCCAGTACTTC.

The V call is TRBV27, the J call TRBJ2-7; D gene ambiguous. The CDR3 loop spans 14 amino acids. Trimming pared 6 bases from V and 0 bases from J, leaving 12 bases between. Germline V CDR1 and CDR2: MNHEY, SMNVEV (reference sequence). DNA for the CDR3: TGTGCCAGCAGAGCCAGACAATTCTCCTACGAGCAGTACTTC. Residues: CASRARQFSYEQYF.

V gene TRBV19 combines with J gene TRBJ2-6; D is undetermined. With 6 bases removed from V and 2 bases from J, the gap between germline ends came to 8 bases. The CDR3 extends over 14 amino acids. Germline assignment: CDR1 LNHDA and CDR2 SQIVND (reference sequence). The CDR3 bases are TGTGCCAGTAGACCAGGTCCTGGGGCCAACGTCCTGACTTTC. Protein: CASRPGPGANVLTF.

V and J are TRBV10-2 and TRBJ2-1; possible D gene TRBD1, 6 bases. CDR3 length: 14 amino acids. V was trimmed by 3 bases and J by 5 bases, leaving 11 bases between them. Germline CDR1 is WSHSY and CDR2 is SAAADI. CDR3 loop: CASSDDRINNEQFF. DNA for the CDR3: TGCGCCAGCAGTGACGACAGGATTAACAATGAGCAGTTCTTC.

The genes are TRBV27 and TRBJ2-2; TRBD2 is a possible D gene (6 bases). This CDR3 is 15 amino acids long. Germline lookup yields CDR1 MNHEY and CDR2 SMNVEV (reference sequence). The germline V and J ends were trimmed by 3 bases and 8 bases, with 16 bases remaining between them. The CDR3 DNA is TGTGCCAGCAGTTTTTTCGGGAGAATGGGAGGGGAGCTGTTTTTT. Translating it yields CASSFFGRMGGELFF.

The table lists this clone with a count of one. This chain uses TRBV2 with TRBJ1-2; weak D call: TRBD1 (5 bases). The CDR3 consists of 13 residues. CDR1 SNHLY and CDR2 FYNNEI come from the germline V gene. With 8 bases removed from V and 4 bases from J, the gap between germline ends came to 14 bases. CDR3 region: CASPGREGYGYTF. DNA of the CDR3: TGTGCCAGCCCTGGCAGGGAGGGCTATGGCTACACCTTC.

The chain couples TRBV30 to TRBJ2-5; no definite D call. CDR1 and CDR2 from the germline V gene are GTSNPN and SVGIG (reference sequence). There are 13 residues in the CDR3. Trimming took off 1 base at V and 3 bases at J, with 9 bases between the two ends. The CDR3 DNA is TGTGCCTGGAGTGGGGCCCGGAAAGAGACCCAGTACTTC. This sequence encodes CAWSGARKETQYF.

V is TRBV4-1 and J is TRBJ2-7; D is possibly TRBD2 (5 bases). V was trimmed by 4 bases and J by 5 bases, leaving 15 bases between them. The germline gives CDR1 MGHRA, CDR2 YSYEKL. The CDR3 runs to 14 residues. The CDR3 DNA reads as TGCGCCAGCAGCCCTACGCGGGTCGAGGACGAGCAGTACTTC. Translated: CASSPTRVEDEQYF.